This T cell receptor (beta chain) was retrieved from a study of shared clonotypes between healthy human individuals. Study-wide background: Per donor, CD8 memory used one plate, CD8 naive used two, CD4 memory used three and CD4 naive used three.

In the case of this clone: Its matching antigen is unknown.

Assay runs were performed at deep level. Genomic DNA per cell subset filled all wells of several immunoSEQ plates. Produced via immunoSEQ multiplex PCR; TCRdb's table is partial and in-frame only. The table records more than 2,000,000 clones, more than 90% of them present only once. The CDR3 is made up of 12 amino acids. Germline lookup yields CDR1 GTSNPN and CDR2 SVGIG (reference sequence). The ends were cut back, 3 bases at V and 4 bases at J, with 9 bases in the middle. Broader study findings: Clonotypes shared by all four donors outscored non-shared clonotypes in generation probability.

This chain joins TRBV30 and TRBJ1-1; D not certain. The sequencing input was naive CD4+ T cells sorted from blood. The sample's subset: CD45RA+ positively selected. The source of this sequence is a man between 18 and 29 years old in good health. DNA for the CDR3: TGTGCCTGGAGGGCAAGGGTCACTGAAGCTTTCTTT. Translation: CAWRARVTEAFF.